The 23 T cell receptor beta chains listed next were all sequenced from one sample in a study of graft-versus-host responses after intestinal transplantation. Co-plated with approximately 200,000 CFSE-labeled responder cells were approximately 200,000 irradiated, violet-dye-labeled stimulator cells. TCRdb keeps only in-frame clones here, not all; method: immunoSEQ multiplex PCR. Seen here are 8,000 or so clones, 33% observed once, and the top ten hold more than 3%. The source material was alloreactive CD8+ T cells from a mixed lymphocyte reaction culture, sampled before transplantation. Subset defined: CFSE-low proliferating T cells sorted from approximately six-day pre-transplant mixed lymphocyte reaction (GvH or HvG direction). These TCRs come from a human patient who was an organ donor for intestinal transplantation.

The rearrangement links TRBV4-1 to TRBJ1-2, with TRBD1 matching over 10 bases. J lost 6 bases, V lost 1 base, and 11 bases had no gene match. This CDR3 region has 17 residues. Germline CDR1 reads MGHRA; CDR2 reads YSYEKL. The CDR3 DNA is TGCGCCAGCAGCCAAGTACTCCGGGACAGGGGAGTACATGGCTACACCTTC. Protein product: CASSQVLRDRGVHGYTF.

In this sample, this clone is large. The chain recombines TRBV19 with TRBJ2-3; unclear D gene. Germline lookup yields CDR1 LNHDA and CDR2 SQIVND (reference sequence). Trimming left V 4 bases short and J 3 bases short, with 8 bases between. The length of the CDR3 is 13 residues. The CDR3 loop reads CASSSVMTDTQYF. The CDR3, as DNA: TGTGCCAGTAGTAGCGTAATGACAGATACGCAGTATTTT.

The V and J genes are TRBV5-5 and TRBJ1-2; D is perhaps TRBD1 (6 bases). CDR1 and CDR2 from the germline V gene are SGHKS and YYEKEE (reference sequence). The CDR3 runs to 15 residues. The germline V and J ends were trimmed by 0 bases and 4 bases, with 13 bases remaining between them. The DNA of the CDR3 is TGTGCCAGCAGCTTGGCATTAACAGGGCCCTATGGCTACACCTTC. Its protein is CASSLALTGPYGYTF.

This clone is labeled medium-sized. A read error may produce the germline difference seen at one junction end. CDR3 residues: CASREAFF. The DNA for the CDR3 is TGTGCCAGCCGTGAAGCTTTCTTT. This chain links TRBV6-1 with TRBJ1-1; D is uncertain. CDR1 is MNHNS, CDR2 SASEGT, per germline. The CDR3 sequence is 8 residues long.

CDR3 in DNA: TGCAGCGTGACCCGGTGGACGACAGGGGGCTCCTACGAGCAGTACTTC. Translation: CSVTRWTTGGSYEQYF. This sequence joins TRBV29-1 and TRBJ2-7; TRBD1 matches at 9 bases. CDR3 length: 16 amino acids. Germline lookup yields CDR1 SQVTM and CDR2 ANQGSEA. With V trimmed by 6 bases and J by 0 bases, 12 bases remained unmatched.

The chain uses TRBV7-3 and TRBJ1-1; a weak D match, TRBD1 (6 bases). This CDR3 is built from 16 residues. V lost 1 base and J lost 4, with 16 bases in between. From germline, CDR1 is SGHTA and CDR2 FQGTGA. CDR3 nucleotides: TGTGCCAGCAGCTTAATTCTCGGGGGGCATAGCACTGAAGCTTTCTTT. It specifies CASSLILGGHSTEAFF.

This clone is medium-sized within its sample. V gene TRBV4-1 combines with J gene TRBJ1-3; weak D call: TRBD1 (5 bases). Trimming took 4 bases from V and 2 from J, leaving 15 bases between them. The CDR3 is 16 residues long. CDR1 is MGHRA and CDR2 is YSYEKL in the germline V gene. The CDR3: CASSPVTVSPGNTIYF. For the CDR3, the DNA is TGCGCCAGCAGCCCGGTGACAGTTTCGCCTGGAAACACCATATATTTT.

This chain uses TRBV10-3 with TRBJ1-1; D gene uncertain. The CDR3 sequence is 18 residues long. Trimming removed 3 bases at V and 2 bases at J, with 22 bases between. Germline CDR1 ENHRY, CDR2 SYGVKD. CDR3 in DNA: TGTGCCATCAGTGATTCTGCAGGCCCTGCTACGATCAACACTGAAGCTTTCTTT. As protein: CAISDSAGPATINTEAFF.

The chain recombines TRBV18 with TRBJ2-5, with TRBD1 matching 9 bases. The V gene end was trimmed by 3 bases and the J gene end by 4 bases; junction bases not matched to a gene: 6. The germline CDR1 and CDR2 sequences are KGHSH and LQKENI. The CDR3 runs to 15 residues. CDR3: CASSPYRGPLETQYF. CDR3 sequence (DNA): TGTGCCAGCTCACCCTACAGGGGGCCCCTAGAGACCCAGTACTTC.

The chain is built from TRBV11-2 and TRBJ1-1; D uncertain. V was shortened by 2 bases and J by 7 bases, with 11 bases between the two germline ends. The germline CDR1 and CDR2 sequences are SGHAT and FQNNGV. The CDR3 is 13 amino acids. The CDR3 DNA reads TGTGCCAGCAGCTTAACCCTTGGGCGTGAAGCTTTCTTT. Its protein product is CASSLTLGREAFF.

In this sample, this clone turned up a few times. The CDR3 nucleotides read TGTGCCAGCAGCTTAGATCCAGGGTACGAGCAGTACTTC. The encoded protein is CASSLDPGYEQYF. The rearrangement joins TRBV7-6 to TRBJ2-7; D might be TRBD1 (5 bases). The CDR3 spans 13 residues. Trimming left V 1 base short and J 4 bases short, with 8 bases between. CDR1 SGHVS and CDR2 FNYEAQ come from the germline V gene.

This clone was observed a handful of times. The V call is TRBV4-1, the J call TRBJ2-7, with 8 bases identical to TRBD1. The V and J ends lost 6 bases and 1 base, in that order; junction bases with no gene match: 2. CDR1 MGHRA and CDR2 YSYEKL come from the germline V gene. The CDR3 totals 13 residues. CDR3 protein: CASSWDRSYEQYF. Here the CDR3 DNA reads TGCGCCAGCAGTTGGGACAGGTCCTACGAGCAGTACTTC.

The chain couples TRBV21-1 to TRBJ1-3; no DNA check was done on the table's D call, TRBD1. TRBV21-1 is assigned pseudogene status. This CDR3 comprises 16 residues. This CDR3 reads CASSKEASTGENTIYF. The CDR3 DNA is TGTGCCAGCAGCAAAGAGGCGTCGACAGGGGAAAACACCATATATTTT.

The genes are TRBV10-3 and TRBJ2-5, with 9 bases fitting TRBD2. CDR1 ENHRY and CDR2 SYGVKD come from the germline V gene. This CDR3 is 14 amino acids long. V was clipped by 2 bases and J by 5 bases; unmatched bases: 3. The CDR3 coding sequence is TGTGCCATCAGTGAGCCAGGACTAGCGGAGACCCAGTACTTC. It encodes CAISEPGLAETQYF.

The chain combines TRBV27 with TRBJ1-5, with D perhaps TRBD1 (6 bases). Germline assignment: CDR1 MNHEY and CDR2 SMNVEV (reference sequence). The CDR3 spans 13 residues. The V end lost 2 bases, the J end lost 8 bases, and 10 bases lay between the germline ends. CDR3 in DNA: TGTGCCAGCAGTTTACTTGGGGGCGAGCCCCAGCATTTT. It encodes CASSLLGGEPQHF.

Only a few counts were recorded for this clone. Here the CDR3 DNA reads TGTGCCAGCAGTTCAGAACTAGCGGGAGACCACAATGAGCAGTTCTTC. Amino acid sequence: CASSSELAGDHNEQFF. V usage is TRBV27 and J usage is TRBJ2-1; 11 bases fit TRBD2. After removal of 4 bases from V and 5 bases from J, the junction contained 7 bases not matched to a gene. CDR1 is MNHEY, CDR2 SMNVEV, per germline (reference sequence). CDR3 length: 16 residues.

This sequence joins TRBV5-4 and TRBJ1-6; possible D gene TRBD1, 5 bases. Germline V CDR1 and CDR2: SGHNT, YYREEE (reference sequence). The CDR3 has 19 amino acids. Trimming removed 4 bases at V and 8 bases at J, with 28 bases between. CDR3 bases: TGTGCCAGCAGCCAAACCATAACGACAGTACTCTCTATTTATTCACCCCTCCACTTT. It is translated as CASSQTITTVLSIYSPLHF.

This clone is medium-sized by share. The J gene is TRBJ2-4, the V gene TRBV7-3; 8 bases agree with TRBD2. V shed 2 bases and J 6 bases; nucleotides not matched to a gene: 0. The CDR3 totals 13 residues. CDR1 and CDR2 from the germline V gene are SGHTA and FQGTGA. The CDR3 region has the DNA TGTGCCAGCAGCTTAGCGGGGGGAAACATTCAGTACTTC. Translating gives CASSLAGGNIQYF. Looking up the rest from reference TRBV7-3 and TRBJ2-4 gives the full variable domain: GAGVSQTPSNKVTEKGKYVELRCDPISGHTALYWYRQSLGQGPEFLIYFQGTGAADDSGLPNDRFFAVRPEGSVSTLKIQRTERGDSAVYLCASSLAGGNIQYFGAGTRLSVL.

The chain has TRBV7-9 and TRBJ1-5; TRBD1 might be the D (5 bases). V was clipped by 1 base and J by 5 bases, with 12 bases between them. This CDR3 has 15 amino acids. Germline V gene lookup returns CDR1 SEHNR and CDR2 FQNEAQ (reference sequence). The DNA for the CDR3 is TGTGCCAGCAGCTTAGATGCAGGGATAGATCAGCCCCAGCATTTT. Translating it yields CASSLDAGIDQPQHF.

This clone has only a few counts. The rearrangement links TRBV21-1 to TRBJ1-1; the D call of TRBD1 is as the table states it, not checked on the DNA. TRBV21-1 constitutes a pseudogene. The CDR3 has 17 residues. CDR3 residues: CASSIPTDRDRVNGAFF. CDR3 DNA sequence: TGTGCCAGCAGCATACCCACCGACAGGGACAGGGTAAATGGCGCTTTCTTT.

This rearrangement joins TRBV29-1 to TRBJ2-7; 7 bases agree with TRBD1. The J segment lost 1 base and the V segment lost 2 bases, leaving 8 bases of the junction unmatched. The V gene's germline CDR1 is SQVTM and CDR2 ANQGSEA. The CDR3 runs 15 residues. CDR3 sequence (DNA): TGCAGCGTTGAAACCCCGACAGGGCGGTCCTACGAGCAGTACTTC. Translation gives CSVETPTGRSYEQYF.

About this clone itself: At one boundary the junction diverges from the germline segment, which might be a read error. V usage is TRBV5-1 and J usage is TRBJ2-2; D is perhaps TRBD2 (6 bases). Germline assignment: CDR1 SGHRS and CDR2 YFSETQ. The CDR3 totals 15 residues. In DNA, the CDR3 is TGCGCCAGCAGCTTGGGGAGGGCTGCACACCGGGGAGCTGTTTTT. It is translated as CASSLGRAAHRGAVF.

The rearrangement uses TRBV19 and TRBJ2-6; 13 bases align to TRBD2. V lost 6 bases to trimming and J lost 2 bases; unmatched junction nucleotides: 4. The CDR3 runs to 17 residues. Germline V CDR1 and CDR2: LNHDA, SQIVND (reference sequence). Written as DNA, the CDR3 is TGTGCCAGTAGCGGACTAGCGGGAGTAACTGGGGCCAACGTCCTGACTTTC. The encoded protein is CASSGLAGVTGANVLTF.